Presented here are 10 T cell receptor beta chains from one specimen sequenced in a study of shared clonotypes between healthy human individuals. The assay was immunoSEQ multiplex PCR, and TCRdb's table has in-frame clones only and misses some. The sample yields approximately 1.5 million clones, approximately 98% seen once. Source material: naive CD4+ T cells sorted from blood. The subset is: CD45RA+ positively selected. The receptors come from a man aged 25 to 45 in good health.

Details on this clone: The same CDR3 arises from other DNA sequences in this sample as well. The J gene is TRBJ1-2, the V gene TRBV19; the D is unclear. The CDR3 loop spans 12 amino acids. The germline CDR1 and CDR2 sequences are LNHDA and SQIVND (reference sequence). The V gene lost 2 bases and the J gene lost 7 bases, with 8 bases spanning the gap. The chain's CDR3 is CASSIRGAGYTF. The CDR3 bases are TGTGCCAGTAGTATACGTGGCGCTGGCTACACCTTC.

The genes are TRBV25-1 and TRBJ2-7; D uncertain. Germline V gives CDR1 MGHDK, CDR2 SYGVNS. The V and J ends lost 1 base and 0 bases respectively, with 7 bases between them. CDR3 length: 14 amino acids. The CDR3 DNA reads TGTGCCAGCAGTGAATCCGGGCTCTCCTACGAGCAGTACTTC. Its translation is CASSESGLSYEQYF.

Only one count was recorded for this clone. The chain combines TRBV29-1 with TRBJ1-2; a weak D match, TRBD1 (5 bases). V gave up 4 bases and J gave up 6 bases, with 12 bases separating them. The CDR3 sequence is 12 residues long. Germline CDR1 reads SQVTM; CDR2 reads ANQGSEA. The CDR3 DNA follows: TGCAGCGTTGCCCCGAGGGGTGATGGCTACACCTTC. Its translation: CSVAPRGDGYTF.

This sequence joins TRBV18 and TRBJ2-5, with TRBD2 identical over 8 bases. The germline gives CDR1 KGHSH, CDR2 LQKENI. The CDR3 covers 15 residues. With 1 base clipped from V and 2 bases from J, the junction kept 3 bases outside the gene matches. The CDR3 DNA is TGTGCCAGCTCACCACAAGTAGCGGGGCAAGAGACCCAGTACTTC. Translated: CASSPQVAGQETQYF. Full variable domain (missing parts from reference TRBV18 and TRBJ2-5): NAGVMQNPRHLVRRRGQEARLRCSPMKGHSHVYWYRQLPEEGLKFMVYLQKENIIDESGMPKERFSAEFPKEGPSILRIQQVVRGDSAAYFCASSPQVAGQETQYFGPGTRLLVL.

CDR3: CASSSPGTGSPNEQFF. CDR3 nucleotide sequence: TGTGCCAGCAGTTCCCCCGGGACAGGGTCCCCCAATGAGCAGTTCTTC. The rearrangement links TRBV27 to TRBJ2-1; 9 bases are a match to TRBD1. After removal of 4 bases from V and 6 bases from J, the junction contained 10 bases not matched to a gene. The CDR3 is 16 residues long. CDR1 and CDR2 from the germline V gene are MNHEY and SMNVEV (reference sequence).

This clone showed up just once. The chain carries TRBV9 and TRBJ2-3; D uncertain. From germline, CDR1 is SGDLS and CDR2 YYNGEE. The length of the CDR3 is 16 residues. The germline V and J ends were trimmed by 0 bases and 0 bases, with 11 bases remaining between them. The CDR3 spells CASSVAAVLSTDTQYF. CDR3 DNA: TGTGCCAGCAGCGTAGCGGCGGTTTTAAGCACAGATACGCAGTATTTT.

The chain combines TRBV5-4 with TRBJ1-2; perhaps TRBD1 as D (5 bases). Germline V CDR1 and CDR2: SGHNT, YYREEE (reference sequence). V shed 3 bases and J shed 6 bases, with 12 bases lying between them. The CDR3 runs 13 residues. The DNA of the CDR3 is TGTGCCAGCAGCTACCCCCAGGGAGATGGCTACACCTTC. Translated: CASSYPQGDGYTF.

The chain links TRBV7-9 to TRBJ1-3, with unresolved D. This CDR3 region has 14 residues. With 0 bases removed from V and 5 bases from J, the gap between germline ends came to 8 bases. Germline V gives CDR1 SEHNR, CDR2 FQNEAQ (reference sequence). The CDR3 sequence is CASSLAGYRNTIYF. The CDR3, as DNA: TGTGCCAGCAGCTTAGCAGGGTATAGAAACACCATATATTTT.

The chain carries TRBV4-2 and TRBJ2-7; D remains unclear. V lost 4 bases and J lost 6, with 16 bases in between. Germline V lookup: CDR1 LGHNA, CDR2 YNFKEQ. The CDR3 is 14 amino acids. The chain's CDR3 is CASSLSEYLTEQYF. The DNA of the CDR3 is TGTGCCAGCAGCCTGAGCGAATACCTAACCGAGCAGTACTTC.

The J gene is TRBJ2-5, the V gene TRBV5-1; TRBD2 matches at 16 bases. The CDR3 extends over 16 amino acids. Germline V gene data show CDR1 as SGHRS and CDR2 as YFSETQ. After removal of 3 bases from V and 3 bases from J, the junction contained 2 bases not matched to a gene. The CDR3 DNA follows: TGCGCCAGCAGCTCAGGGACTAGCGGGGGGGAAGAGACCCAGTACTTC. Encoded protein: CASSSGTSGGEETQYF.